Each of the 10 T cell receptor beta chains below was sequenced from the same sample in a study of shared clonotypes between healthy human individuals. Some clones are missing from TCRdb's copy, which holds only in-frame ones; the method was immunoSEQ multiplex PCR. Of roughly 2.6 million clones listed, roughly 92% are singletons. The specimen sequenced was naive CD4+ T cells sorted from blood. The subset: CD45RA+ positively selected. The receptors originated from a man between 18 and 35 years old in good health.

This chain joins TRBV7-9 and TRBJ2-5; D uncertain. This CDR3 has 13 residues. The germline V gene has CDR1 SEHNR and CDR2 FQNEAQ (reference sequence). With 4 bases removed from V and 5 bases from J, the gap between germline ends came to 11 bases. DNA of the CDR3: TGTGCCAGCAGCTCCCTCCCCTGGGAGACCCAGTACTTC. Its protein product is CASSSLPWETQYF.

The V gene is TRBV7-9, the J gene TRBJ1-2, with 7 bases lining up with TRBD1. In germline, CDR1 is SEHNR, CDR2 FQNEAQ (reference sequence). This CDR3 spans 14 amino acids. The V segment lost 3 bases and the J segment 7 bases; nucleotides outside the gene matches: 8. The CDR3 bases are TGTGCCAGCAGCTTCGGACAGGCAGTAAGTGGCTACACCTTC. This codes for CASSFGQAVSGYTF.

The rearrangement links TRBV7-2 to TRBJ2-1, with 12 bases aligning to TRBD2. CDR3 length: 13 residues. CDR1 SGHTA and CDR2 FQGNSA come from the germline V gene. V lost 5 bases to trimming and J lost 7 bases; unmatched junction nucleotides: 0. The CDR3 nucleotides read TGTGCCAGCAGCGGACTAGCGGGAAATGAGCAGTTCTTC. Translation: CASSGLAGNEQFF.

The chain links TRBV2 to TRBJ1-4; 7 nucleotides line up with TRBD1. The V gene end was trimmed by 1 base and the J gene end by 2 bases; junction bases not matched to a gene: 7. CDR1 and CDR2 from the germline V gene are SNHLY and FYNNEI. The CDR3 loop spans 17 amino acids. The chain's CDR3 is CASSEGGVGGTNEKLFF. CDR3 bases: TGTGCCAGCAGTGAAGGAGGGGTAGGGGGCACTAATGAAAAACTGTTTTTT.

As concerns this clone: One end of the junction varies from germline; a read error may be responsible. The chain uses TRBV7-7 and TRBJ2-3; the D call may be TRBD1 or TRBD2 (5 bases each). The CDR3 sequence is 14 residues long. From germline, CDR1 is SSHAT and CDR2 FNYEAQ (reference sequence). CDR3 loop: CASSLNLWGDTQYF. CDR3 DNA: TGTGCTAGCAGCCTGAACTTGTGGGGGGATACGCAGTATTTT.

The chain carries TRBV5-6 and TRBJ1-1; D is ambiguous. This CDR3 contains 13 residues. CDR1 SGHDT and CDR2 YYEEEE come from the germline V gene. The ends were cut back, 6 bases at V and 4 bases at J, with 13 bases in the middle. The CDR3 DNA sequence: TGTGCCAGCAATTCGGTTGCGGGCACTGAAGCTTTCTTT. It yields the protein CASNSVAGTEAFF.

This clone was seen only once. CDR3 sequence (DNA): TGTGCCAGCAGCTTAGATATCCGGACCGCCTACAATGAGCAGTTCTTC. It codes for CASSLDIRTAYNEQFF. This chain uses TRBV11-2 with TRBJ2-1; the D is unclear. The germline CDR1 and CDR2 sequences are SGHAT and FQNNGV. Trimming took off 0 bases at V and 2 bases at J, with 11 bases between the two ends. This CDR3 contains 16 residues.

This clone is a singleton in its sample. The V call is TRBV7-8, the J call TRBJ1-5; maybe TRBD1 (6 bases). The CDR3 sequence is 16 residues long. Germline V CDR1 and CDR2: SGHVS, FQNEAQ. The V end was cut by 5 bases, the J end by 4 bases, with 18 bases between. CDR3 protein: CASSLGQTDKNQPQHF. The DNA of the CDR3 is TGTGCCAGCAGCCTTGGACAGACGGATAAAAATCAGCCCCAGCATTTT.

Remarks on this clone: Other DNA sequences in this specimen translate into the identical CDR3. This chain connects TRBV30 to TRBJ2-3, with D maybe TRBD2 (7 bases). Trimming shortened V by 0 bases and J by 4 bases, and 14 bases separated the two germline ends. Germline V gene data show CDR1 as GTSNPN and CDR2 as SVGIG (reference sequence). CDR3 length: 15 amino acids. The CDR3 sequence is CAWSVGGGASDTQYF. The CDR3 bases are TGTGCCTGGAGTGTTGGAGGGGGGGCCTCAGATACGCAGTATTTT. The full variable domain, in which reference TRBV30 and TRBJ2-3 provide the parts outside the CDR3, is SQTIHQWPATLVQPVGSPLSLECTVEGTSNPNLYWYRQAAGRGLQLLFYSVGIGQISSEVPQNLSASRPQDRQFILSSKKLLLSDSGFYLCAWSVGGGASDTQYFGPGTRLTVL.

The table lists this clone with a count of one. CDR3 region: CASNSRAEQFF. The CDR3 nucleotides read TGTGCCAGCAACTCCAGAGCCGAGCAGTTCTTC. The chain joins TRBV7-2 to TRBJ2-1; D remains ambiguous. Germline V gene data show CDR1 as SGHTA and CDR2 as FQGNSA. The length of the CDR3 is 11 residues. The V end was cut by 7 bases, the J end by 10 bases, with 11 bases between.